Sequencing of this T cell receptor (beta chain) was carried out in a study of monozygotic twins with cystic fibrosis. Turning to the study itself: Library input was about 3 micrograms of fragmented DNA, with approximately 16 PCR cycles. Study findings and constraints: Co-twins had the most similar V usage for 13 of 16 pairs, J for 8. No link emerged between shared CDR3 counts and age, concordance or severity. Monozygotic CF twins shared more identical nucleotide clonotypes than unrelated patients.

Sequenced by immunoSEQ multiplex PCR; TCRdb stores in-frame clones only, minus some. The sample carries about 26,000 clones, 90% recorded once. As for this clone: Antigen unknown.

This CDR3 contains 17 residues. The germline V gene encodes CDR1 SGHTA and CDR2 FQGNSA. V trimming: 4 bases; J trimming: 7 bases; junction bases outside the gene matches: 17. The sequenced material came from blood. This receptor was identified in a girl under 10 years old with cystic fibrosis. The chain couples TRBV7-2 to TRBJ2-5; 8 nucleotides agree with TRBD1. CDR3 sequence reads: CASSSGQGRDKMGTQYF. The CDR3 DNA is TGTGCCAGCAGCTCAGGACAGGGTAGGGACAAGATGGGGACCCAGTACTTC.